The 22 T cell receptor beta chains below all came from one sample that was sequenced in a study of OX40 agonist ivuxolimab in advanced cancers. Sequencing used immunoSEQ multiplex PCR; TCRdb keeps in-frame clones, though not all of them. The table shows about 47,000 clones, with 87% occurring only once. The material was CD4+ or CD8+ T cells sorted from blood, obtained in a trial of the OX40 agonist ivuxolimab. Source of these receptors: an adult with an advanced solid tumor such as melanoma, head and neck, liver or kidney cancer.

This clone was seen just once. V gene TRBV2 combines with J gene TRBJ1-2, with 7 bases aligning to TRBD1. The germline V gene has CDR1 SNHLY and CDR2 FYNNEI. V dropped 2 bases and J dropped 4; count of bases not matched to a gene: 10. The CDR3 totals 16 residues. The CDR3, as DNA: TGTGCCAGCAGTGAAATCCGCCCGCACAGGGGCTATGGCTACACCTTC. It yields the protein CASSEIRPHRGYGYTF. The complete variable domain, with remaining parts taken from reference TRBV2 and TRBJ1-2, reads EPEVTQTPSHQVTQMGQEVILRCVPISNHLYFYWYRQILGQKVEFLVSFYNNEISEKSEIFDDQFSVERPDGSNFTLKIRSTKLEDSAMYFCASSEIRPHRGYGYTFGSGTRLTVV.

The rearrangement links TRBV5-1 to TRBJ2-2, with D unresolved. Germline V gives CDR1 SGHRS, CDR2 YFSETQ. The CDR3 consists of 16 residues. Trimming shortened V by 3 bases and J by 0 bases, and 12 bases separated the two germline ends. The CDR3 nucleotides are TGCGCCAGCAGCTCCCGAAAATTATCGAACACCGGGGAGCTGTTTTTT. As protein: CASSSRKLSNTGELFF.

This chain joins TRBV5-1 and TRBJ1-3; weak D call: TRBD1 (5 bases). V lost 3 bases to trimming and J lost 8 bases, with 21 bases between them. The CDR3 length is 16 residues. The germline V gene encodes CDR1 SGHRS and CDR2 YFSETQ. The CDR3 region is CASSSGTSGRRDTIYF. The CDR3 DNA is TGCGCCAGCAGCTCTGGGACCTCAGGGCGGAGGGACACCATATATTTT.

The chain joins TRBV11-2 to TRBJ2-1, with 15 bases aligning to TRBD2. V dropped 1 base and J dropped 0; count of bases not matched to a gene: 1. The CDR3 is 18 amino acids. Germline CDR1 reads SGHAT; CDR2 reads FQNNGV. This chain's CDR3 is CASSLGGLAGGSYNEQFF. The CDR3 nucleotides are TGTGCCAGCAGCTTAGGGGGACTAGCGGGAGGCTCCTACAATGAGCAGTTCTTC.

The rearrangement uses TRBV19 and TRBJ1-1, with D unresolved. The CDR3 has 13 amino acids. Germline V gene sequence: CDR1 LNHDA, CDR2 SQIVND (reference sequence). The V and J ends lost 5 bases and 1 base respectively, with 8 bases between them. The CDR3 sequence: CASSVGENTEAFF. CDR3 sequence (DNA): TGTGCCAGTAGTGTCGGGGAGAACACTGAAGCTTTCTTT.

V and J are TRBV28 and TRBJ1-4, with 8 nucleotides matching TRBD1. CDR1 and CDR2 (germline): MDHEN, SYDVKM. There are 14 residues in the CDR3. With V trimmed by 5 bases and J by 8 bases, 7 bases remained unmatched. CDR3 sequence: CASSRRTGREKLFF. The CDR3 coding sequence is TGTGCCAGCAGTCGAAGGACAGGGAGGGAAAAACTGTTTTTT.

The table lists this clone with a few counts. The V call is TRBV5-1, the J call TRBJ2-3, with 10 positions matching TRBD2. CDR1 and CDR2 (germline): SGHRS, YFSETQ. This CDR3 region has 15 residues. With 5 bases clipped from V and 6 bases from J, the junction kept 9 bases outside the gene matches. The CDR3 spells CASSLKSGRGDTQYF. In nucleotides, the CDR3 is TGCGCCAGCAGTCTGAAGAGCGGGAGGGGGGATACGCAGTATTTT.

The rearrangement links TRBV4-2 to TRBJ1-2; tentative D call: TRBD1 (5 bases). V lost 5 bases and J lost 7, with 14 bases in between. This CDR3 comprises 13 residues. Germline V lookup: CDR1 LGHNA, CDR2 YNFKEQ. The CDR3 spells CASSLAGDGGYTF. The CDR3 coding sequence is TGTGCCAGCAGCTTAGCGGGGGACGGTGGCTACACCTTC.

The rearrangement joins TRBV4-2 to TRBJ1-5, with 10 positions matching TRBD1. V shed 3 bases and J 5 bases; nucleotides not matched to a gene: 4. The germline gives CDR1 LGHNA, CDR2 YNFKEQ. This CDR3 is built from 15 residues. CDR3 in DNA: TGTGCCAGCAGCCAGCCCGGGACAGGGGATCAGCCCCAGCATTTT. Protein product: CASSQPGTGDQPQHF.

The chain combines TRBV5-1 with TRBJ1-1, with D unclear. The V end was cut by 0 bases, the J end by 5 bases, with 14 bases between. Germline V gene data show CDR1 as SGHRS and CDR2 as YFSETQ. CDR3 size: 15 residues. CDR3: CASSLVLGGRTEAFF. The CDR3 DNA follows: TGCGCCAGCAGCTTGGTTTTGGGAGGGCGGACTGAAGCTTTCTTT.

The rearrangement links TRBV6-6 to TRBJ2-7; D not certain. Trimming removed 2 bases at V and 3 bases at J, with 8 bases between. Germline V gene data show CDR1 as MNHNY and CDR2 as SVGAGI (reference sequence). This CDR3 has 13 amino acids. The CDR3 spells CASSYPTDYEQYF. CDR3 DNA: TGTGCCAGCAGTTACCCCACGGACTACGAGCAGTACTTC.

V gene TRBV19 combines with J gene TRBJ2-2; 8 nucleotides match TRBD2. The CDR3 has 17 residues. Per the germline V gene, CDR1 is LNHDA and CDR2 is SQIVND (reference sequence). V gave up 3 bases and J gave up 0 bases; unmatched junction bases: 6. The CDR3 region has the DNA TGTGCCAGTAGTATCTTACCGGGACTAGCGAACACCGGGGAGCTGTTTTTT. This translates into CASSILPGLANTGELFF.

The rearrangement joins TRBV28 to TRBJ2-5; D gene unclear. Trimming pared 6 bases from V and 2 bases from J, leaving 19 bases between. This CDR3 has 16 amino acids. The germline CDR1 and CDR2 sequences are MDHEN and SYDVKM. The CDR3 coding sequence is TGTGCCAGCAGATCCCAACGGGCCAGCTTTCAAGAGACCCAGTACTTC. It yields the protein CASRSQRASFQETQYF.

This rearrangement joins TRBV7-3 to TRBJ2-1; 7 bases align to TRBD1. The V gene's germline CDR1 is SGHTA and CDR2 FQGTGA. The CDR3 contains 15 residues. V was clipped by 5 bases and J by 0 bases; unmatched bases: 4. The CDR3 DNA reads as TGTGCCAGCAGCCATCGACAGGGCTCCTACAATGAGCAGTTCTTC. Translated, it gives CASSHRQGSYNEQFF.

This clone was observed a few times. The chain has TRBV10-1 and TRBJ2-7; D gene uncertain. The CDR3 extends over 13 amino acids. Germline V gene lookup returns CDR1 WNHNN and CDR2 SYGVQD (reference sequence). Between the trimmed V and J ends, which lost 3 bases and 5 bases, there was a span of 11 bases. CDR3 amino acids: CASSDPSSDEQYF. Here the CDR3 DNA reads TGCGCCAGCAGTGACCCCTCCTCTGACGAGCAGTACTTC.

The rearrangement uses TRBV4-1 and TRBJ2-7; 8 nucleotides agree with TRBD1. The CDR3 runs to 15 residues. V lost 0 bases and J lost 3; bases outside the gene matches: 4. Germline CDR1 and CDR2: MGHRA and YSYEKL. CDR3 residues: CASSQDATGVYEQYF. DNA for the CDR3: TGCGCCAGCAGCCAAGATGCGACAGGGGTCTACGAGCAGTACTTC.

The V gene is TRBV25-1, the J gene TRBJ2-3; unclear D gene. CDR3 length equals 12 residues. The V end lost 8 bases, the J end lost 5 bases, and 11 bases lay between the germline ends. Germline loops: CDR1 MGHDK, CDR2 SYGVNS. The CDR3 nucleotides are TGTGCCAGCTCCCCGACAAGAGATACGCAGTATTTT. It is translated as CASSPTRDTQYF.

V gene TRBV28 combines with J gene TRBJ2-6; tentative D call: TRBD1 (6 bases). Trimming left V 5 bases short and J 2 bases short, with 10 bases between. The CDR3 is 15 amino acids. Germline-derived CDR1 and CDR2 are MDHEN and SYDVKM. The CDR3 DNA follows: TGTGCCAGCAGTGTTCAGGGGACTGGGGCCAACGTCCTGACTTTC. It is translated as CASSVQGTGANVLTF.

CDR3 protein: CASRLFAGEQFF. DNA for the CDR3: TGTGCCAGCAGACTCTTTGCCGGCGAGCAGTTCTTC. This chain joins TRBV7-9 and TRBJ2-1; D unclear. Germline CDR1 and CDR2: SEHNR and FQNEAQ (reference sequence). This CDR3 contains 12 residues. The V gene lost 6 bases and the J gene lost 10 bases, with 13 bases spanning the gap.

The chain links TRBV5-4 to TRBJ2-1; the D gene is possibly TRBD1 (5 bases). The V and J ends lost 4 bases and 9 bases respectively, with 14 bases between them. Per germline, CDR1 SGHNT and CDR2 YYREEE (reference sequence). The CDR3 has 13 amino acids. CDR3 sequence (DNA): TGTGCCAGCAGCGCATCCAGGGCCGGTGAGCAGTTCTTC. Its translation is CASSASRAGEQFF.

The chain combines TRBV4-1 with TRBJ2-2, with 9 bases matching TRBD1. Trimming at V came to 1 base and at J to 6 bases, leaving 12 bases not matched to a gene. Germline V CDR1 and CDR2: MGHRA, YSYEKL. This CDR3 has 18 residues. DNA of the CDR3: TGCGCCAGCAGCCAAGCAGGGACAGGGCGAATGGGGGCCGGGGAGCTGTTTTTT. It encodes CASSQAGTGRMGAGELFF.

The chain combines TRBV28 with TRBJ1-5, with D tentatively TRBD1 (6 bases). Germline CDR1 reads MDHEN; CDR2 reads SYDVKM. This CDR3 spans 15 amino acids. Trimming took 2 bases from V and 8 from J, leaving 16 bases between them. The CDR3 region is CASSLGSNRGEPQHF. For the CDR3, the DNA is TGTGCCAGCAGTTTAGGGTCTAATAGGGGGGAGCCCCAGCATTTT. The entire variable domain, with the rest obtained from reference TRBV28 and TRBJ1-5, is as follows: DVKVTQSSRYLVKRTGEKVFLECVQDMDHENMFWYRQDPGLGLRLIYFSYDVKMKEKGDIPEGYSVSREKKERFSLILESASTNQTSMYLCASSLGSNRGEPQHFGDGTRLSIL.